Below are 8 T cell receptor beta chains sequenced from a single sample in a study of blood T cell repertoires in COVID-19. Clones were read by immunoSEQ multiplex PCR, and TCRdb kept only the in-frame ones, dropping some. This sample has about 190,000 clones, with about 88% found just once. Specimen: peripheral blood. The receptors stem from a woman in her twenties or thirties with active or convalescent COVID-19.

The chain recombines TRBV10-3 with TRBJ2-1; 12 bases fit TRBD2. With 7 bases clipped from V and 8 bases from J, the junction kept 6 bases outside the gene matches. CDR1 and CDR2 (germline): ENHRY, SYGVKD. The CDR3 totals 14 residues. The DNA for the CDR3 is TGTGCCATCACTCGACTAGCGGGAGTGGATGAGCAGTTCTTC. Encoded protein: CAITRLAGVDEQFF.

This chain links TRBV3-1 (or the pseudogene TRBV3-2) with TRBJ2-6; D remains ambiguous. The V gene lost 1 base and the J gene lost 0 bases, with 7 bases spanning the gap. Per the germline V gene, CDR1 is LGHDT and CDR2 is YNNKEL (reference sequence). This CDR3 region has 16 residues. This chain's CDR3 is CASSQGPYSGANVLTF. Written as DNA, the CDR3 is TGTGCCAGCAGCCAAGGGCCATACTCTGGGGCCAACGTCCTGACTTTC.

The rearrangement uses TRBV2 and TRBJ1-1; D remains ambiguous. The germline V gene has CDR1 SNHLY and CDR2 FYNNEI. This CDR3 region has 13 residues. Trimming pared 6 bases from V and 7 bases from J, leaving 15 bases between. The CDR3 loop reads CASSPEVIFEAFF. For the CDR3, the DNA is TGTGCCAGCAGCCCCGAGGTGATTTTTGAAGCTTTCTTT.

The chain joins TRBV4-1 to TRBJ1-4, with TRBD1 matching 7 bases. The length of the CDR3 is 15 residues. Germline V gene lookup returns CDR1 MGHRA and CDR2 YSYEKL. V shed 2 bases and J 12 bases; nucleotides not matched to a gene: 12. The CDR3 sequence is CASSQPGQRSRELFF. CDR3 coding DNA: TGCGCCAGCAGCCAACCGGGACAGAGATCTCGCGAACTGTTTTTT.

CDR3 amino acids: CASSHGQGMNTEAFF. The CDR3 DNA sequence: TGCGCCAGCAGCCACGGACAGGGGATGAACACTGAAGCTTTCTTT. The J gene is TRBJ1-1, the V gene TRBV4-1, with 9 bases identical to TRBD1. Per germline, CDR1 MGHRA and CDR2 YSYEKL. CDR3 length: 15 residues. The junction had 2 bases not matched to a gene; V was cut back by 3 bases and J by 0 bases.

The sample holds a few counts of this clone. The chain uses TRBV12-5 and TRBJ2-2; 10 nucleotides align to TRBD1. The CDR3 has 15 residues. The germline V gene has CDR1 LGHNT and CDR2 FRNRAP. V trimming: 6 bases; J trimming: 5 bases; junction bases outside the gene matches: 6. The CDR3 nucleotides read TGTGCTAGTGGCGTGGACAGGGGGAAAACCGGGGAGCTGTTTTTT. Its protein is CASGVDRGKTGELFF.

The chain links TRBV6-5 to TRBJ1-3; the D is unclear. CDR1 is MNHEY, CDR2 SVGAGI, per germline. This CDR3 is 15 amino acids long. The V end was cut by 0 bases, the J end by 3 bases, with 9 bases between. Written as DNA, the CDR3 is TGTGCCAGCAGTTACTCGCGGCACCTTGGAAACACCATATATTTT. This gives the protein CASSYSRHLGNTIYF.

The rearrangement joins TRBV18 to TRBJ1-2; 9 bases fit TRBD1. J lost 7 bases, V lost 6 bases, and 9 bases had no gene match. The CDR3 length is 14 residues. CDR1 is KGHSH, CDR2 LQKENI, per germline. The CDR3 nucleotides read TGTGCCAGCTCCCGGACAGGGGAGCGCGGTGGCTACACCTTC. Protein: CASSRTGERGGYTF.